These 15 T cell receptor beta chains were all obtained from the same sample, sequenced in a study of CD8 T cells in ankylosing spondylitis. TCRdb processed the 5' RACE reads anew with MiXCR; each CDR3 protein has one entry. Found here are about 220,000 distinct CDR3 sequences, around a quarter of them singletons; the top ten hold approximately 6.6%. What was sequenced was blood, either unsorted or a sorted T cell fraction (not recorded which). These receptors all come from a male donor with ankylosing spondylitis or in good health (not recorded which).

The CDR3 sequence: CSAGGSGEETQYF. CDR3 sequence (DNA): TGCAGTGCTGGCGGGAGCGGGGAAGAGACCCAGTACTTC. The gene calls are TRBV20-1 and TRBJ2-5; 7 bases are shared with TRBD2. This CDR3 spans 13 amino acids. V lost 5 bases, J lost 3 bases, and 6 bases stayed unmatched. CDR1 and CDR2 (germline): DFQATT, SNEGSKA (reference sequence).

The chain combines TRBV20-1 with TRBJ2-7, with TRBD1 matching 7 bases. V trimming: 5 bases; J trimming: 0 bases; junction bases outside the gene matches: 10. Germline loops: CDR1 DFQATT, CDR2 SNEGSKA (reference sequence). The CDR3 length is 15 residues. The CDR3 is CSAEKWDRGSYEQYF. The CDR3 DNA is TGCAGTGCTGAAAAATGGGACAGAGGCTCCTACGAGCAGTACTTC.

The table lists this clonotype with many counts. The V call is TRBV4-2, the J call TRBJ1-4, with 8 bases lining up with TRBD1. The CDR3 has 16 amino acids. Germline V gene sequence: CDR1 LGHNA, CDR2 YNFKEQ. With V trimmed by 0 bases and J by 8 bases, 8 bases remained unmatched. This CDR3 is CASSQDSGQGQEKLFF. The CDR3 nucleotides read TGTGCCAGCAGCCAAGATTCCGGACAGGGTCAAGAAAAACTGTTTTTT.

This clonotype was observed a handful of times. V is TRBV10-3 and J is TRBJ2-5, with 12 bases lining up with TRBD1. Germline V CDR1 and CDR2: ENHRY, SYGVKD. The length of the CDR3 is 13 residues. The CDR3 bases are TGTGGACCCGGGACAGGGGGCGCGAAGACCCAGTACTTC. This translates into CGPGTGGAKTQYF.

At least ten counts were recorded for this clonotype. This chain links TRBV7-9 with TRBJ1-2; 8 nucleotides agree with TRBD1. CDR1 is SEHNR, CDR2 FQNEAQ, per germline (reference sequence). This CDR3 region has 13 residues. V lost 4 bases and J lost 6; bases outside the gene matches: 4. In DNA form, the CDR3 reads TGTGCCAGCAGCTCACAGGGGGAGGATGGCTACACCTTC. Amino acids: CASSSQGEDGYTF.

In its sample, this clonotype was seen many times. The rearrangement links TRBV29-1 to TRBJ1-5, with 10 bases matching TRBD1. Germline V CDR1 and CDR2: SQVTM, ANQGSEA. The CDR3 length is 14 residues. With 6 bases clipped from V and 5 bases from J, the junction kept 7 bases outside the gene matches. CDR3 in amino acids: CSVKSGTGDQPQHF. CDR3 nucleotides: TGCAGCGTGAAATCCGGGACAGGGGATCAGCCCCAGCATTTT.

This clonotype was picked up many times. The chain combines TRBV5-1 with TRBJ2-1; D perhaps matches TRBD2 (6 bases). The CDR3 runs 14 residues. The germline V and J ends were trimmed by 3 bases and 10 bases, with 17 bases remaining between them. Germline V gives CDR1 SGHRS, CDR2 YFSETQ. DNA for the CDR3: TGCGCCAGCAGCTGGGGCGGGGAGGCCATCGAGCAGTTCTTC. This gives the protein CASSWGGEAIEQFF.

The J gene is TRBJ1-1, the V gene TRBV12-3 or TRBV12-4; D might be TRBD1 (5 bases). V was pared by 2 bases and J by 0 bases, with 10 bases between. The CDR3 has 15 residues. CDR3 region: CASSLSQAMNTEAFF. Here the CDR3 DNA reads TGTGCCAGCAGTTTATCACAGGCGATGAACACTGAAGCTTTCTTT.

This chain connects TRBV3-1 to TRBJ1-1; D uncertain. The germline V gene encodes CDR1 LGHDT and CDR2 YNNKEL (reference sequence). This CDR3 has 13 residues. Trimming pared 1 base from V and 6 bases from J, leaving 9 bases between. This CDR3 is CASSQGSGAEAFF. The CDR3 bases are TGTGCCAGCAGCCAAGGGAGTGGCGCTGAAGCTTTCTTT.

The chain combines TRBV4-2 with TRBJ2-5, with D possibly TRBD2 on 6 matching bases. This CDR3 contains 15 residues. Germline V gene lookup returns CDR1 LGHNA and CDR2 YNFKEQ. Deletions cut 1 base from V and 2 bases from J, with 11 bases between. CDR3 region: CASSQVGGGQETQYF. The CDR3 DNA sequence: TGTGCCAGCAGCCAAGTCGGGGGTGGGCAAGAGACCCAGTACTTC.

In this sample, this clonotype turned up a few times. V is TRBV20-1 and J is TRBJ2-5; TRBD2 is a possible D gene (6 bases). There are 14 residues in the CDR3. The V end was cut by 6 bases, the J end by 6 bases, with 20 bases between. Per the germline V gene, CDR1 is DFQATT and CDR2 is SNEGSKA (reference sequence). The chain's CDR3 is CSAGPEGDGKTQYF. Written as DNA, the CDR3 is TGCAGTGCAGGCCCGGAGGGTGATGGGAAGACCCAGTACTTC.

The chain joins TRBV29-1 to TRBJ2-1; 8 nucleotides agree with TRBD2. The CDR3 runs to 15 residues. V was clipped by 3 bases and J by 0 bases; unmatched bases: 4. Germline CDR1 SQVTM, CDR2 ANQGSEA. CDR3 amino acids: CSVEGGGSSYNEQFF. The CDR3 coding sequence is TGCAGCGTTGAGGGCGGGGGGAGCTCCTACAATGAGCAGTTCTTC.

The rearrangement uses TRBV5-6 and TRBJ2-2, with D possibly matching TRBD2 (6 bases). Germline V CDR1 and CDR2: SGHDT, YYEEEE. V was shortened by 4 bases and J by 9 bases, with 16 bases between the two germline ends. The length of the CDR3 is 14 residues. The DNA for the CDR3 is TGTGCCAGCAGCCCACAAAGACTAGTTCGGGAGCTGTTTTTT. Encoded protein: CASSPQRLVRELFF.

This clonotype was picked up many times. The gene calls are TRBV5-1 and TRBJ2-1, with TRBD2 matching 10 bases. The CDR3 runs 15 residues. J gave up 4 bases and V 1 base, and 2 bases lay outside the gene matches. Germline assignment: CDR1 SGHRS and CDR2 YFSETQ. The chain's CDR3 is CASSLKLAGYNEQFF. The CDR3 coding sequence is TGCGCCAGCAGCTTGAAACTAGCGGGGTACAATGAGCAGTTCTTC.

For the CDR3, the DNA is TGTGCCAGCAGCCAGGTCTTGGCGAACACCGGGGAGCTGTTTTTT. Amino acid sequence: CASSQVLANTGELFF. J is TRBJ2-2 and V is TRBV3-1, with D unclear. Trimming took off 3 bases at V and 0 bases at J, with 8 bases between the two ends. The CDR3 covers 15 residues. Germline CDR1 is LGHDT and CDR2 is YNNKEL (reference sequence).